These T cell receptor beta chains were read from a single sample in a study of T cells in Graves' hyperthyroidism and ophthalmopathy. TCRdb re-called the multiplex PCR reads with MiXCR, one entry per CDR3 protein. The repertoire holds some 510,000 distinct CDR3 sequences, with about 45% as singletons. Sequencing used peripheral blood or thyroid tissue (not recorded which). The source of these receptors is a woman aged 18-29 years with Graves' hyperthyroidism. CDR3s include the opening cysteine and the closing phenylalanine or tryptophan. D genes are given only for firm matches. Size is omitted from some rows. Given values are once, few, many or a class for expanded clones.

clone_size	v_call	d_call	j_call	cdr3_aa	cdr3_nt
many	TRBV29-1	TRBD1	TRBJ1-2	CSGRQGVNYGYTF	TGCAGCGGAAGACAGGGGGTAAACTATGGCTACACCTTC
-	TRBV7-9	-	TRBJ2-2	CASSLPERPGELFF	TGTGCCAGCAGCTTACCTGAGCGGCCCGGGGAGCTGTTTTTT
-	TRBV10-3	-	TRBJ1-5	CATRDTASNQPQHF	TGTGCCACCCGGGACACCGCTAGCAATCAGCCCCAGCATTTT
-	TRBV7-9	TRBD1	TRBJ1-2	CASSPRDRGRAGYTF	TGTGCCAGCAGCCCCCGGGACAGGGGGCGAGCTGGCTACACCTTC
many	TRBV20-1	-	TRBJ1-5	CSATDGNQPQHF	TGCAGTGCCACTGATGGCAATCAGCCCCAGCATTTT
-	TRBV20-1	-	TRBJ1-4	CSAQGLAGGEKLFF	TGCAGTGCCCAAGGACTAGCGGGAGGCGAAAAACTGTTTTTT
-	TRBV2	TRBD1	TRBJ2-2	CASRSQGQGPGELFF	TGTGCCAGCCGCAGCCAGGGACAGGGCCCCGGGGAGCTGTTTTTT
-	TRBV29-1	-	TRBJ1-5	CSVKGTLNQPQHF	TGCAGCGTGAAGGGGACTCTCAATCAGCCCCAGCATTTT
many	TRBV2	-	TRBJ1-2	CASIFVYGYTF	TGTGCCAGCATCTTCGTCTATGGCTACACCTTC
-	TRBV20-1	TRBD1	TRBJ1-5	CSVSGTGLNQPQHF	TGCAGTGTATCCGGGACAGGCCTAAATCAGCCCCAGCATTTT
many	TRBV15	-	TRBJ2-7	CATSRDSGTYEQYF	TGTGCCACCAGCAGAGATAGCGGAACCTACGAGCAGTACTTC
few	TRBV14	-	TRBJ2-5	CASSPTMANQETQYF	TGTGCCAGCAGCCCTACGATGGCGAACCAAGAGACCCAGTACTTC
-	TRBV3-1	TRBD2	TRBJ2-7	CASSQASRTSGAEQYF	TGTGCCAGCAGCCAGGCCAGCAGGACTAGCGGGGCTGAGCAGTACTTC
few	TRBV7-8	TRBD1	TRBJ2-7	CASSPQGGTGNSYEQYF	TGTGCCAGCAGCCCCCAAGGGGGGACAGGGAACTCCTACGAGCAGTACTTC
-	TRBV12-3/TRBV12-4	-	TRBJ1-2	CASSLDLLGYTF	TGTGCCAGCAGTTTGGATCTGTTGGGCTACACCTTC
-	TRBV29-1	TRBD2	TRBJ2-5	CSVEGTSFGTQYF	TGCAGCGTTGAAGGGACTAGTTTCGGGACCCAGTACTTC
few	TRBV14	-	TRBJ1-2	CASSYTPNYGYTF	TGTGCCAGCAGCTACACACCAAACTATGGCTACACCTTC
few	TRBV7-9	TRBD1	TRBJ2-7	CASSEEDRGPYEQYF	TGTGCCAGCAGTGAGGAGGACAGGGGGCCTTACGAGCAGTACTTC
-	TRBV12-3/TRBV12-4	-	TRBJ2-7	CASKKDRFYEQYF	TGTGCCAGCAAAAAGGACAGATTCTACGAGCAGTACTTC
-	TRBV19	TRBD2	TRBJ2-2	CASSIDLREDANTGELFF	TGTGCCAGTAGTATAGATCTGCGGGAGGACGCGAACACCGGGGAGCTGTTTTTT
once	TRBV24-1	TRBD1	TRBJ2-3	CATSDSDRGGTDTQYF	TGTGCCACCAGTGATTCGGACAGGGGAGGCACAGATACGCAGTATTTT
-	TRBV25-1	-	TRBJ1-1	CASTSYETEPYTEAFF	TGTGCCAGCACCTCATACGAGACAGAACCTTACACTGAAGCTTTCTTT
-	TRBV15	-	TRBJ1-4	CATSREVGATNEKLFF	TGTGCCACCAGCAGAGAAGTAGGGGCAACTAATGAAAAACTGTTTTTT
-	TRBV20-1	TRBD2	TRBJ2-5	CSATIFGGGLETQYF	TGCAGTGCTACCATCTTCGGCGGGGGATTGGAGACCCAGTACTTC
-	TRBV5-6	-	TRBJ2-5	CASSHDWSRETQYF	TGTGCCAGCAGCCACGACTGGTCCAGGGAGACCCAGTACTTC
-	TRBV2	TRBD2	TRBJ2-7	CASSPRGSSSYEQYF	TGTGCCAGCAGCCCCCGCGGGAGTAGCTCCTACGAGCAGTACTTC
-	TRBV2	-	TRBJ1-1	CASRDSTEAFF	TGTGCCAGCAGAGACAGTACCGAAGCTTTCTTT